This is a list of T cell receptor beta chains from one sample in a study of T cells after yellow fever vaccination. One entry per CDR3 protein, called by TCRdb with MiXCR from the 5' RACE reads. Of some 320,000 distinct CDR3 sequences detected, around 9.3% appear once; the ten largest clones hold over 3%. This specimen consisted of CD4+ T cells sorted from PBMCs, obtained 5 days after the yellow fever booster vaccination. These receptors were obtained from a man younger than 35 who received the YFV17D yellow fever vaccine. The CDR3 runs from the conserved cysteine through the conserved F or W. The D gene is left open where the match is weak. Size is stated for part of the rows, as once, few or many counts, or as a class when the clone is expanded.

TRBJ2-4,TRBV25-1,NA,15,NA,CASSLTGGDKNIQYF,TGTGCCAGCTCATTAACAGGGGGGGACAAAAACATTCAGTACTTC
TRBJ1-6,TRBV5-1,NA,14,NA,CASSLGVSSRALHF,TGCGCCAGCAGCTTGGGTGTCAGCTCGCGGGCCCTCCACTTT
TRBJ2-2,TRBV4-2,many,16,NA,CASSQVPSRFAGELFF,TGTGCCAGCAGCCAAGTTCCTAGTAGATTCGCCGGGGAGCTGTTTTTT
TRBJ2-5,TRBV18,few,14,NA,CASSRDGKRETQYF,TGTGCCAGCTCACGGGACGGAAAAAGGGAGACCCAGTACTTC
TRBJ2-2,TRBV5-1,many,16,TRBD1,CASSLDPNRGAGELFF,TGCGCCAGCAGCTTGGACCCGAACAGGGGCGCCGGGGAGCTGTTTTTT
TRBJ1-1,TRBV6-2/TRBV6-3,few,16,NA,CASSYSIARWDTEAFF,TGTGCCAGCAGTTACTCCATCGCCCGGTGGGACACTGAAGCTTTCTTT
TRBJ2-6,TRBV28,NA,16,NA,CASSLITGTGANVLTF,TGTGCCAGCAGTTTAATTACAGGGACTGGGGCCAACGTCCTGACTTTC
TRBJ1-1,TRBV4-3,few,17,NA,CASSQDPGWGGDTEAFF,TGCGCCAGCAGCCAAGATCCGGGTTGGGGTGGGGACACTGAAGCTTTCTTT
TRBJ1-1,TRBV5-5,few,13,NA,CASSLDRPWRAFF,TGTGCCAGCAGCTTGGACCGCCCCTGGAGAGCTTTCTTT
TRBJ2-2,TRBV10-3,few,14,TRBD1,CAITRQGSGGELFF,TGTGCCATCACCAGACAGGGAAGTGGCGGGGAGCTGTTTTTT
TRBJ2-7,TRBV7-9,NA,16,NA,CASSPKVTSRGYEQYF,TGTGCCAGCAGCCCCAAAGTGACATCTCGGGGCTACGAGCAGTACTTC
TRBJ2-7,TRBV7-6,NA,21,TRBD2,CASSLDLAMASGGALGYEQYF,TGTGCCAGCAGCTTAGATCTTGCGATGGCTAGCGGGGGGGCACTCGGCTACGAGCAGTACTTC
TRBJ1-2,TRBV18,NA,14,TRBD1,CASFAGDRSYGYTF,TGTGCCAGCTTCGCCGGGGACAGGTCCTATGGCTACACCTTC
TRBJ2-7,TRBV20-1,few,11,NA,CSAIMLGGQYF,TGCAGTGCTATTATGTTGGGGGGGCAGTACTTC
TRBJ2-6,TRBV10-3,NA,17,TRBD1,CAISDGDRGSGANVLTF,TGTGCCATCAGTGATGGAGACAGGGGCTCTGGGGCCAACGTCCTGACTTTC
TRBJ1-6,TRBV4-2,few,15,NA,CASSQTSRPGSPLHF,TGTGCCAGCAGCCAAACTTCCCGGCCGGGTTCACCCCTCCACTTT
TRBJ2-1,TRBV7-6,many,14,NA,CASSKQGNHNEQFF,TGTGCCAGCAGCAAACAGGGCAACCACAATGAGCAGTTCTTC
TRBJ1-2,TRBV7-8,NA,14,TRBD1,CASSRRDREYGYTF,TGTGCCAGCAGCCGCCGGGACAGGGAATATGGCTACACCTTC
TRBJ2-5,TRBV6-2/TRBV6-3,NA,13,NA,CASKSTGYETQYF,TGTGCCAGCAAAAGTACGGGGTACGAGACCCAGTACTTC
TRBJ2-2,TRBV12-3/TRBV12-4,NA,13,NA,CASRALRAGELFF,TGTGCCAGCAGGGCCCTGAGGGCCGGGGAGCTGTTTTTT
TRBJ1-1,TRBV20-1,few,13,NA,CSATDGGNTEAFF,TGCAGTGCCACGGACGGGGGAAACACTGAAGCTTTCTTT
TRBJ1-4,TRBV4-3,few,16,TRBD1,CASSRKKRTGNEKLFF,TGCGCCAGCAGCCGAAAGAAACGGACAGGGAATGAAAAACTGTTTTTT